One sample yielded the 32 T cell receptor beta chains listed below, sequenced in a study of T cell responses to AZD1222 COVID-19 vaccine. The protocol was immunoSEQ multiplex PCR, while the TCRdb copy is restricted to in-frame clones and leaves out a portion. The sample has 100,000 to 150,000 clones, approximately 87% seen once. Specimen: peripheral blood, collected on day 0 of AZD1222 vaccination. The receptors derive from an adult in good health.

The CDR3 nucleotides are TGTGCCAGCAGCCAGGGCCGGGCGACCGAGCAGTACTTC. As protein: CASSQGRATEQYF. V and J are TRBV5-4 and TRBJ2-7, with TRBD1 as a possible D gene (5 bases). Per germline, CDR1 SGHNT and CDR2 YYREEE (reference sequence). V lost 4 bases to trimming and J lost 6 bases, with 14 bases between them. The CDR3 length is 13 residues.

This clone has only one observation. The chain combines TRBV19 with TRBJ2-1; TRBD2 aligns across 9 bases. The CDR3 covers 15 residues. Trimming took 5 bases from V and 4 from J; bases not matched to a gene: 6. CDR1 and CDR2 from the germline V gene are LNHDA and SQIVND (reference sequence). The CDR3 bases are TGTGCCAGTAGTGAAAGACTAGCGGATTACAATGAGCAGTTCTTC. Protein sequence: CASSERLADYNEQFF.

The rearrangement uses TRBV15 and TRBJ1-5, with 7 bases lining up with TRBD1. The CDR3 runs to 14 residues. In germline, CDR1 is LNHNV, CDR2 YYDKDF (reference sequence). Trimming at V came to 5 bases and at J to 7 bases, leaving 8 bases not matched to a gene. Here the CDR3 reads CATSADRATQPQHF. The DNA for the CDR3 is TGTGCCACCAGCGCCGACAGGGCTACGCAGCCCCAGCATTTT.

CDR3 DNA: TGTGCCAGCAGGCCCGGACAGAACTATGGCTACACCTTC. This encodes CASRPGQNYGYTF. This rearrangement joins TRBV12-3 or TRBV12-4 to TRBJ1-2; D possibly corresponds to TRBD1 (6 bases). The CDR3 loop spans 13 amino acids. V was cut by 6 bases and J by 2 bases, with 10 bases left in between.

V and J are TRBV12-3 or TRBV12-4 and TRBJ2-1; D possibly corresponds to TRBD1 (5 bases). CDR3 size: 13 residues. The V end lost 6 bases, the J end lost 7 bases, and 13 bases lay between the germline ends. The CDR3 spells CASRLQVTNEQFF. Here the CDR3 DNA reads TGTGCCAGCAGGTTACAGGTAACAAATGAGCAGTTCTTC.

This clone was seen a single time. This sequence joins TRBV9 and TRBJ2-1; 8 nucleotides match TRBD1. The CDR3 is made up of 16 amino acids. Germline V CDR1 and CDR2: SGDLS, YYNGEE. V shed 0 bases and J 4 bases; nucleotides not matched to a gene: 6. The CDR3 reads CASSVDLGTGYNEQFF. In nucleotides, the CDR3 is TGTGCCAGCAGCGTAGATCTTGGGACAGGATACAATGAGCAGTTCTTC.

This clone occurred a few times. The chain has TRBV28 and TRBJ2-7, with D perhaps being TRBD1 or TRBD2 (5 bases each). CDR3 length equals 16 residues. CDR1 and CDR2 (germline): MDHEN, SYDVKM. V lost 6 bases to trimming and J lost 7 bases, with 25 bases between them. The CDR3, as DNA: TGTGCCAGCAGAATCACAGGATTACGGGATAAACGGGAGCAGTACTTC. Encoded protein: CASRITGLRDKREQYF.

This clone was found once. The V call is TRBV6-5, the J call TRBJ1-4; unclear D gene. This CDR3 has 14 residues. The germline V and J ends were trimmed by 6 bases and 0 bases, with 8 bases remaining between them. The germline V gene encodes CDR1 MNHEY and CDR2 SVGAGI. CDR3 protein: CASSNSATNEKLFF. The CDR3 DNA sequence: TGTGCCAGCAGCAACAGTGCAACTAATGAAAAACTGTTTTTT.

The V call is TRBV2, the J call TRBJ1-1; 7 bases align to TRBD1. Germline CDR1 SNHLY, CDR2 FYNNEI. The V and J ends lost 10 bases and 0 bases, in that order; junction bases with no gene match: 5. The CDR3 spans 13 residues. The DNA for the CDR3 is TGTGCCAACAGGGGACAGTTGAACACTGAAGCTTTCTTT. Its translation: CANRGQLNTEAFF.

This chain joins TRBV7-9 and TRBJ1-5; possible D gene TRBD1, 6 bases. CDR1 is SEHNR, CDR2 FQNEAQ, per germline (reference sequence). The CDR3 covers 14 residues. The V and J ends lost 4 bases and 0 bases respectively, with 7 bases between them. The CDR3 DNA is TGTGCCAGCAGCTACAGGGATAGCAATCAGCCCCAGCATTTT. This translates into CASSYRDSNQPQHF.

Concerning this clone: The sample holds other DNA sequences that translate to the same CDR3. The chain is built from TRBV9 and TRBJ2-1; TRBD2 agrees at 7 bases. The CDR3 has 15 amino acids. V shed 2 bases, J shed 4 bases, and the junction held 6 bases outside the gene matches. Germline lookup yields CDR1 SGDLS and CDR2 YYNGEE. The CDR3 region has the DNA TGTGCCAGCAGCGTGGGTCTAGCGGAATACAATGAGCAGTTCTTC. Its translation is CASSVGLAEYNEQFF.

Here the CDR3 reads CASRPSTVMGEQPQHF. CDR3 bases: TGTGCCAGTAGGCCCTCGACAGTCATGGGGGAACAGCCCCAGCATTTT. The genes are TRBV19 and TRBJ1-5, with D maybe TRBD1 (5 bases). CDR1 and CDR2 (germline): LNHDA, SQIVND (reference sequence). V was trimmed by 6 bases and J by 7 bases, leaving 22 bases between them. The CDR3 consists of 16 residues.

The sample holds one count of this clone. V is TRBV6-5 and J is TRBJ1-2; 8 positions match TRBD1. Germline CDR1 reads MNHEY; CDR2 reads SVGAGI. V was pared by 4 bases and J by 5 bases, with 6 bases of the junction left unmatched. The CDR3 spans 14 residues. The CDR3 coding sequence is TGTGCCAGCAGTTGGAAGAGACAGGGGTATGGCTACACCTTC. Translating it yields CASSWKRQGYGYTF.

The CDR3 coding sequence is TGTGCCAGCAGTGGGGGTCAGGGATGGCCCCAGCATTTT. It is translated as CASSGGQGWPQHF. The chain couples TRBV2 to TRBJ1-5, with a tentative D call TRBD1 (5 bases). In germline, CDR1 is SNHLY, CDR2 FYNNEI. This CDR3 has 13 amino acids. Deletions cut 4 bases from V and 9 bases from J, with 13 bases between.

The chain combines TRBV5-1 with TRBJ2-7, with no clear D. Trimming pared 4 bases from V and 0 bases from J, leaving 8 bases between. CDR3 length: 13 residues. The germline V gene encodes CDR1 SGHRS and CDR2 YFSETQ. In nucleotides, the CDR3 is TGCGCCAGCAGCCTCGGTAGCTCCTACGAGCAGTACTTC. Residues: CASSLGSSYEQYF. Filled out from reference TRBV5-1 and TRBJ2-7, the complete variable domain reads KAGVTQTPRYLIKTRGQQVTLSCSPISGHRSVSWYQQTPGQGLQFLFEYFSETQRNKGNFPGRFSGRQFSNSRSEMNVSTLELGDSALYLCASSLGSSYEQYFGPGTRLTVT.

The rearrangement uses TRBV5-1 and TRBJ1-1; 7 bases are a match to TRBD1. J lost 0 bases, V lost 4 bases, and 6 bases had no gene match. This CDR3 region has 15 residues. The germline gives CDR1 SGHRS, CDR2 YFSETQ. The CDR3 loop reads CASSIHRGLNTEAFF. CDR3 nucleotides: TGCGCCAGCAGCATTCACAGGGGACTGAACACTGAAGCTTTCTTT.

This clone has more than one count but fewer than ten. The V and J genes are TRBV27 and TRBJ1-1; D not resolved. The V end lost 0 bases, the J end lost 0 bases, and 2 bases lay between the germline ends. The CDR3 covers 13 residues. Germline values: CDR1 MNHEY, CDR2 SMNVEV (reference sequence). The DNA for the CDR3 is TGTGCCAGCAGTTTATCTGTGAACACTGAAGCTTTCTTT. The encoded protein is CASSLSVNTEAFF.

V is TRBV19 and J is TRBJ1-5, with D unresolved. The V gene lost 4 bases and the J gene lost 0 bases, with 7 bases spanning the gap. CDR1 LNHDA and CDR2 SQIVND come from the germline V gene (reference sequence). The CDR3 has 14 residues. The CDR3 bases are TGTGCCAGTAGTAGACAATATAGCAATCAGCCCCAGCATTTT. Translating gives CASSRQYSNQPQHF.

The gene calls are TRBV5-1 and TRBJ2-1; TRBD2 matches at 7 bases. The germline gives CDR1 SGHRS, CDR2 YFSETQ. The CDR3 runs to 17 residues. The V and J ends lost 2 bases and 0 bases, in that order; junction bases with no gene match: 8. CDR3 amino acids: CASSLLLAGSSYNEQFF. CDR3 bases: TGCGCCAGCAGCTTACTCTTAGCGGGCAGCTCCTACAATGAGCAGTTCTTC.

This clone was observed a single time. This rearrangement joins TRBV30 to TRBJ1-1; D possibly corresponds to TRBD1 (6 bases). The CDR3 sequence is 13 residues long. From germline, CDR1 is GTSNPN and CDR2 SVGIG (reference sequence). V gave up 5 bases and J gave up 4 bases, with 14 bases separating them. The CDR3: CAWSTGLSTEAFF. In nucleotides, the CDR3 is TGTGCCTGGTCTACAGGGTTAAGCACTGAAGCTTTCTTT.

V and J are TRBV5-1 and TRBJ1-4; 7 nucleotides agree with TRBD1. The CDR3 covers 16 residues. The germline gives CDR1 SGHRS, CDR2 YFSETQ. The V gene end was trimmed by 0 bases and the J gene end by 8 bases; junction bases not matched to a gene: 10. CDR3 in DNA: TGCGCCAGCAGCTTGGGAGGGGGCAGGGGAAGCGAAAAACTGTTTTTT. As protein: CASSLGGGRGSEKLFF.

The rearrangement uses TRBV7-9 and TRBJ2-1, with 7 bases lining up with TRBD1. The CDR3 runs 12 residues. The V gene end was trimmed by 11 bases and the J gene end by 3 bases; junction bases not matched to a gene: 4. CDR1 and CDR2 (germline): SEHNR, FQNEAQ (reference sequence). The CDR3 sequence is CAAGGLYNEQFF. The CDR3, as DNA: TGTGCCGCAGGGGGTCTCTACAATGAGCAGTTCTTC.

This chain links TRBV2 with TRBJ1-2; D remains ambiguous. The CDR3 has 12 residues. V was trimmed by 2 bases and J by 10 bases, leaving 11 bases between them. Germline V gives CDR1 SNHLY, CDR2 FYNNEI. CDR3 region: CASSEQWEDYTF. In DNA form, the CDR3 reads TGTGCCAGCAGTGAACAGTGGGAGGACTACACCTTC.

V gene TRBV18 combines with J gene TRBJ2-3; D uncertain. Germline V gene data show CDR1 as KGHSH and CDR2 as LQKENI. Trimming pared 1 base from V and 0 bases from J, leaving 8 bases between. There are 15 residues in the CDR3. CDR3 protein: CASSPLPQSTDTQYF. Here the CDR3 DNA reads TGTGCCAGCTCACCACTCCCACAAAGCACAGATACGCAGTATTTT.

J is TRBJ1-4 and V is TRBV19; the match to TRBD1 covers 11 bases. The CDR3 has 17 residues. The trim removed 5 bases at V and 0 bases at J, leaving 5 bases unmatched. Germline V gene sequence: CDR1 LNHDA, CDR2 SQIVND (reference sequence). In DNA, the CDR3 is TGTGCCAGTAGTCTGGGACAGGGGGTAGCAACTAATGAAAAACTGTTTTTT. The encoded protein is CASSLGQGVATNEKLFF.

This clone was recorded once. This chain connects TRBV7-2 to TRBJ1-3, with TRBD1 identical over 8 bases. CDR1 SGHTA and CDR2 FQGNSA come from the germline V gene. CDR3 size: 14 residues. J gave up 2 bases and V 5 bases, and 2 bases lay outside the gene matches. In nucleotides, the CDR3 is TGTGCCAGCAGCGCCAGGGGGCCTGGAAACACCATATATTTT. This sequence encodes CASSARGPGNTIYF.

The CDR3 DNA sequence: TGCGCCAGCAGCGTACCTGGGGCCAACGTCCTGACTTTC. Translated, it gives CASSVPGANVLTF. This chain joins TRBV5-1 and TRBJ2-6, with D unresolved. Germline lookup yields CDR1 SGHRS and CDR2 YFSETQ. This CDR3 is built from 13 residues. V was trimmed by 4 bases and J by 2 bases, leaving 4 bases between them. The entire variable domain, with the rest obtained from reference TRBV5-1 and TRBJ2-6, is as follows: KAGVTQTPRYLIKTRGQQVTLSCSPISGHRSVSWYQQTPGQGLQFLFEYFSETQRNKGNFPGRFSGRQFSNSRSEMNVSTLELGDSALYLCASSVPGANVLTFGAGSRLTVL.

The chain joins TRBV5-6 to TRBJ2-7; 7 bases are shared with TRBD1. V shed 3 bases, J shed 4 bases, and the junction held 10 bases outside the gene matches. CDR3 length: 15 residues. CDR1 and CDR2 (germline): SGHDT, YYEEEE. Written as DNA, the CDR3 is TGTGCCAGCAGCTCGGTGACAGGGTATACTTACGAGCAGTACTTC. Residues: CASSSVTGYTYEQYF.

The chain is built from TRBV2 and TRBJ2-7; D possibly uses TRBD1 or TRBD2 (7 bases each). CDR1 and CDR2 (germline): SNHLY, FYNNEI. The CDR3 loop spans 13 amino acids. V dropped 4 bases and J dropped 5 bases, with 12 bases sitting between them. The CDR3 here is CASSAQGGNEQYF. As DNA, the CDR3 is TGTGCCAGCAGTGCCCAGGGGGGGAACGAGCAGTACTTC.

The CDR3 nucleotides read TGTGCCTTCAAGGACAGGGGGTTGAACACTGAAGCTTTCTTT. Its protein product is CAFKDRGLNTEAFF. The chain employs TRBV30 and TRBJ1-1; 10 bases align to TRBD1. V trimming: 7 bases; J trimming: 0 bases; junction bases outside the gene matches: 5. Germline V CDR1 and CDR2: GTSNPN, SVGIG (reference sequence). The CDR3 covers 14 residues.

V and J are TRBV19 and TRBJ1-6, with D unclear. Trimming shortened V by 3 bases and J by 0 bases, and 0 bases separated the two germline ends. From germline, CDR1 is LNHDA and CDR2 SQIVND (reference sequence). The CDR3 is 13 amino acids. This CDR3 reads CASSISYNSPLHF. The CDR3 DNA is TGTGCCAGTAGTATCTCCTATAATTCACCCCTCCACTTT.

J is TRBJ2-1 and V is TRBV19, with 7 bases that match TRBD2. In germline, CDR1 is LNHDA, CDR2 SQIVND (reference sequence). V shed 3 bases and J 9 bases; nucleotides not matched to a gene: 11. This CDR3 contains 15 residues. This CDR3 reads CASSIWAGEGPEQFF. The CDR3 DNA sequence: TGTGCCAGTAGTATTTGGGCGGGAGAAGGGCCTGAGCAGTTCTTC.